The 19 T cell receptor beta chains below all came from one sample that was sequenced in a study of blood T cell dynamics during melanoma immunotherapy (dated by TCRdb to 2020 to 2022). The time point tag for this specimen amounts to: pre-treatment baseline. Library prep was done by the immunoSEQ multiplex PCR assay. TCRdb obtained this table from immuneACCESS and retained in-frame rearrangements with V and J assigned. These tables miss some clones; where compared with another copy, unresolved V genes account for less than half of the shortfall, and the remainder is unexplained. The sample table contains approximately 11,000 clones; only one count was recorded for over 80% of them. Clones ranked in the top ten supply about 19% of the sample. The sample here was blood, taken from a patient treated with checkpoint blockade. The receptor set was obtained from a human donor with melanoma.

J is TRBJ2-5 and V is TRBV4-1; TRBD2 aligns across 8 bases. The CDR3 loop spans 15 amino acids. V lost 0 bases to trimming and J lost 5 bases; unmatched junction nucleotides: 5. In germline, CDR1 is MGHRA, CDR2 YSYEKL. The CDR3 DNA reads as TGCGCCAGCAGCCAAGAAAAGCGGGAGTGGGAGACCCAGTACTTC. This gives the protein CASSQEKREWETQYF.

The rearrangement uses TRBV28 and TRBJ2-3, with TRBD1 identical over 11 bases. The CDR3 is 16 residues long. V lost 5 bases, J lost 6 bases, and 10 bases stayed unmatched. CDR1 is MDHEN and CDR2 is SYDVKM in the germline V gene. The CDR3 region has the DNA TGTGCCAGCAGTGGACAGGGGGCCATCCGGGCGGATACGCAGTATTTT. This codes for CASSGQGAIRADTQYF.

V gene TRBV7-2 combines with J gene TRBJ2-1; D ambiguous. The V gene lost 2 bases and the J gene lost 0 bases, with 8 bases spanning the gap. Germline CDR1 reads SGHTA; CDR2 reads FQGNSA. The CDR3 loop spans 15 amino acids. The CDR3 region is CASSLTGRSYNEQFF. The CDR3 nucleotides read TGTGCCAGCAGCTTAACCGGGCGCTCCTACAATGAGCAGTTCTTC.

The rearrangement links TRBV6-6 to TRBJ1-5; the match to TRBD1 covers 7 bases. Losses at the gene ends were 6 bases for V and 6 bases for J; bases not matched to a gene: 5. The CDR3 length is 13 residues. Germline CDR1 and CDR2: MNHNY and SVGAGI (reference sequence). For the CDR3, the DNA is TGTGCCAGCAGAGAGTCAGGGGGTCAGCCCCAGCATTTT. Translated: CASRESGGQPQHF.

The chain carries TRBV15 and TRBJ1-2; TRBD1 matches at 11 bases. Germline V gene sequence: CDR1 LNHNV, CDR2 YYDKDF (reference sequence). CDR3 length equals 15 residues. The junction had 4 bases not matched to a gene; V was cut back by 4 bases and J by 3 bases. The CDR3: CATSTRTGGYYGYTF. DNA of the CDR3: TGTGCCACCAGCACCCGGACAGGGGGCTACTATGGCTACACCTTC.

The rearrangement links TRBV19 to TRBJ1-2; D is unclear. V lost 3 bases and J 7 bases, leaving 18 bases between the germline ends. CDR1 LNHDA and CDR2 SQIVND come from the germline V gene (reference sequence). The CDR3 extends over 15 amino acids. The CDR3 spells CASSITTRTLGGYTF. In DNA, the CDR3 is TGTGCCAGTAGTATTACAACAAGGACTCTGGGTGGCTACACCTTC.

V gene TRBV9 combines with J gene TRBJ2-3; TRBD2 agrees at 10 bases. There are 17 residues in the CDR3. The V and J ends lost 0 bases and 2 bases, in that order; junction bases with no gene match: 6. Germline CDR1 SGDLS, CDR2 YYNGEE. In DNA form, the CDR3 reads TGTGCCAGCAGCGTAGCCCCTGGACTAGCGGCCACAGATACGCAGTATTTT. Translation: CASSVAPGLAATDTQYF.

The chain combines TRBV28 with TRBJ2-7, with D possibly being TRBD1 or TRBD2 (7 bases each). V lost 2 bases, J lost 5 bases, and 10 bases lay in between. Germline loops: CDR1 MDHEN, CDR2 SYDVKM. The CDR3 contains 13 residues. The CDR3: CASSLQGGDEQYF. Written as DNA, the CDR3 is TGTGCCAGCAGTTTACAGGGGGGGGACGAGCAGTACTTC.

The chain recombines TRBV4-3 with TRBJ2-6; perhaps TRBD1 as D (6 bases). V was pared by 5 bases and J by 5 bases, with 22 bases between. The CDR3 sequence is 18 residues long. The V gene's germline CDR1 is LGHNA and CDR2 YSLEER. The CDR3 DNA reads as TGCGCCAGCAGCAACAGAACAGGGTCACAAAGTCGGGCCAACGTCCTGACTTTC. Translated, it gives CASSNRTGSQSRANVLTF.

The chain combines TRBV11-2 with TRBJ2-7, with unresolved D. The V gene lost 4 bases and the J gene lost 2 bases, with 6 bases spanning the gap. CDR1 is SGHAT and CDR2 is FQNNGV in the germline V gene. The CDR3 sequence is 12 residues long. The CDR3 region is CASSSRTYEQYF. The CDR3 DNA is TGTGCCAGCAGCTCTAGGACCTACGAGCAGTACTTC.

This clone was observed a few times. The genes are TRBV18 and TRBJ1-5, with 8 positions matching TRBD1. V lost 6 bases, J lost 4 bases, and 8 bases stayed unmatched. The CDR3 has 15 amino acids. Germline CDR1 KGHSH, CDR2 LQKENI. The CDR3 loop reads CASSRAGGRNQPQHF. In DNA, the CDR3 is TGTGCCAGCTCCCGGGCAGGGGGCAGGAATCAGCCCCAGCATTTT.

The J gene is TRBJ1-1, the V gene TRBV20-1; D uncertain. The CDR3 spans 10 residues. CDR1 DFQATT and CDR2 SNEGSKA come from the germline V gene (reference sequence). The V end was cut by 3 bases, the J end by 11 bases, with 10 bases between. This CDR3 reads CSASAEAAFF. CDR3 bases: TGCAGTGCTAGTGCGGAGGCGGCTTTCTTT.

V gene TRBV2 combines with J gene TRBJ2-1, with D unresolved. CDR3 length: 18 residues. V dropped 1 base and J dropped 2 bases, with 18 bases sitting between them. Germline assignment: CDR1 SNHLY and CDR2 FYNNEI. The CDR3 DNA reads TGTGCCAGCAGTGAAGTGATATTGGGTAGGGTTCCCTACAATGAGCAGTTCTTC. Protein product: CASSEVILGRVPYNEQFF.

This sequence joins TRBV7-3 and TRBJ2-2, with 12 bases lining up with TRBD2. CDR1 is SGHTA and CDR2 is FQGTGA in the germline V gene. The CDR3 is made up of 20 amino acids. V gave up 6 bases and J gave up 4 bases; unmatched junction bases: 18. CDR3 protein: CASRKSFLAGGTRGTGELFF. In DNA form, the CDR3 reads TGTGCCAGCAGAAAATCTTTCCTAGCGGGAGGGACCCGAGGCACCGGGGAGCTGTTTTTT.

This sequence joins TRBV2 and TRBJ1-2; D may be TRBD1 (5 bases). The CDR3 runs 13 residues. Germline CDR1 SNHLY, CDR2 FYNNEI. The V end lost 5 bases, the J end lost 8 bases, and 15 bases lay between the germline ends. This CDR3 reads CASSFDSPRGYTF. CDR3 bases: TGTGCCAGCAGTTTTGACAGTCCGAGGGGCTACACCTTC.

This clone was found a few times. The rearrangement links TRBV9 to TRBJ1-4; 7 nucleotides agree with TRBD1. The CDR3 spans 18 residues. Germline assignment: CDR1 SGDLS and CDR2 YYNGEE. V was clipped by 0 bases and J by 5 bases; unmatched bases: 13. In nucleotides, the CDR3 is TGTGCCAGCAGCGTAGCTACAGGGACGGGACAGCGAAATGAAAAACTGTTTTTT. Protein product: CASSVATGTGQRNEKLFF.

The chain has TRBV27 and TRBJ1-2; D is possibly TRBD1 (5 bases). Germline V gives CDR1 MNHEY, CDR2 SMNVEV (reference sequence). V shed 3 bases and J shed 8 bases, with 13 bases lying between them. This CDR3 is built from 13 residues. This chain's CDR3 is CASSFDSPRGYTF. DNA of the CDR3: TGTGCCAGCAGTTTTGACAGTCCGAGGGGCTACACCTTC.

This clone showed up just once. V is TRBV28 and J is TRBJ1-5; 9 bases align to TRBD1. Germline CDR1 MDHEN, CDR2 SYDVKM. After removal of 3 bases from V and 7 bases from J, the junction contained 7 bases not matched to a gene. The CDR3 has 15 amino acids. The CDR3 protein is CASSFSGQGIQPQHF. Written as DNA, the CDR3 is TGTGCCAGCAGTTTTTCCGGACAGGGGATCCAGCCCCAGCATTTT.

This sequence joins TRBV11-3 and TRBJ2-6; D is perhaps TRBD1 or TRBD2 (5 bases each). This CDR3 spans 17 amino acids. CDR1 and CDR2 from the germline V gene are SGHNT and YENEEA. V was trimmed by 5 bases and J by 2 bases, leaving 16 bases between them. Written as DNA, the CDR3 is TGTGCCAGCAGCCCCGGGGCAGGGCAAGCTGGGGCCAACGTCCTGACTTTC. Translation: CASSPGAGQAGANVLTF.